This T cell receptor (beta chain) was retrieved from a study of cytomegalovirus exposure and HLA in healthy donors. Points on this clone: The antigen is unknown.

Overall study results and limits: For cytomegalovirus status, the classifier reportedly gave diagnoses with high specificity and sensitivity. Presence/absence analyses assumed roughly uniform sequencing depth across donors, which may not hold. Among the most significant clusters, several appeared linked to common viral pathogens in a later analysis.

In the PCR, 60 Vbeta and 13 Jbeta primers were used. Method: immunoSEQ multiplex PCR; TCRdb's copy keeps in-frame clones and lacks some. The sample data list roughly 78,000 clones. The sequence came from a man aged 35 to 55 in good health and CMV-seronegative. Specimen: PBMCs.

CDR3 residues: CASSSSGVGTGELFF. CDR3 DNA: TGTGCCAGCAGCTCTAGCGGGGTGGGAACCGGGGAGCTGTTTTTT. The chain recombines TRBV7-2 with TRBJ2-2, with 9 bases lining up with TRBD2. The CDR3 loop spans 15 amino acids. Germline assignment: CDR1 SGHTA and CDR2 FQGNSA. The junction had 5 bases not matched to a gene; V was cut back by 4 bases and J by 5 bases.